A single sample is the source of the 21 T cell receptor beta chains below, sequenced in a study of Ad26.COV2.S vaccination and SARS-CoV-2 variants. Treatment described: about 20 received Ad26.COV2.S at low or high dose, single or two shots; several received placebo; per-sample allocation not given. Specimens were obtained on day 63 following the first vaccine or placebo injection. Clones were sequenced by immunoSEQ multiplex PCR, and TCRdb holds only the in-frame ones, with some missing. The repertoire holds some 390,000 clones, with 70% to 90% as singletons. This material consisted of peripheral blood, taken in a trial of Ad26.COV2.S vaccine versus placebo. The receptors were gathered from a person aged 18-60 years who received the Ad26.COV2.S COVID-19 vaccine or a placebo.

The V gene is TRBV19, the J gene TRBJ2-3; 11 nucleotides line up with TRBD2. The germline V gene encodes CDR1 LNHDA and CDR2 SQIVND (reference sequence). CDR3 size: 17 residues. With V trimmed by 5 bases and J by 5 bases, 12 bases remained unmatched. The DNA of the CDR3 is TGTGCCAGTAGTTCCTTGACTAGCGGGGCGCAGAGAGATACGCAGTATTTT. This codes for CASSSLTSGAQRDTQYF.

This chain joins TRBV6-5 and TRBJ1-5; maybe TRBD1 (6 bases). Germline V gene data show CDR1 as MNHEY and CDR2 as SVGAGI. V lost 6 bases, J lost 6 bases, and 15 bases lay in between. The CDR3 runs 14 residues. The CDR3 sequence: CASRETGYGQPQHF. The CDR3 bases are TGTGCCAGCAGAGAGACAGGCTACGGTCAGCCCCAGCATTTT.

V and J are TRBV5-4 and TRBJ1-2, with a weak D call TRBD1 (6 bases). Trimming left V 0 bases short and J 0 bases short, with 12 bases between. CDR1 SGHNT and CDR2 YYREEE come from the germline V gene (reference sequence). The CDR3 consists of 16 residues. DNA of the CDR3: TGTGCCAGCAGCTTGGTTTATGGACAGACTAACTATGGCTACACCTTC. Protein product: CASSLVYGQTNYGYTF.

This chain uses TRBV5-8 with TRBJ2-1, with D tentatively TRBD2 (6 bases). CDR3 length: 15 amino acids. Germline-derived CDR1 and CDR2 are SGHTS and YDEGEE. V gave up 0 bases and J gave up 4 bases, with 11 bases separating them. The CDR3 protein is CASSLELALYNEQFF. The CDR3 DNA reads as TGTGCCAGCAGCTTGGAGCTAGCGTTATACAATGAGCAGTTCTTC.

This chain connects TRBV6-5 to TRBJ1-2; D not resolved. This CDR3 is 12 amino acids long. Germline V gene data show CDR1 as MNHEY and CDR2 as SVGAGI. Trimming removed 10 bases at V and 4 bases at J, with 13 bases between. The CDR3 reads CATGDFTYGYTF. DNA for the CDR3: TGTGCCACCGGAGATTTTACCTATGGCTACACCTTC.

The CDR3 region has the DNA TGTGCCAGCAATATAGCGGGAGAGGTCGGGGAGCTGTTTTTT. This encodes CASNIAGEVGELFF. V usage is TRBV9 and J usage is TRBJ2-2, with TRBD2 matching 9 bases. In germline, CDR1 is SGDLS, CDR2 YYNGEE. The CDR3 loop spans 14 amino acids. The V gene end was trimmed by 6 bases and the J gene end by 7 bases; junction bases not matched to a gene: 7. Looking up the rest from reference TRBV9 and TRBJ2-2 gives the full variable domain: DSGVTQTPKHLITATGQRVTLRCSPRSGDLSVYWYQQSLDQGLQFLIQYYNGEERAKGNILERFSAQQFPDLHSELNLSSLELGDSALYFCASNIAGEVGELFFGEGSRLTVL.

The V and J genes are TRBV3-1 (or the pseudogene TRBV3-2) and TRBJ2-5, with D perhaps matching TRBD2 (6 bases). The germline V gene encodes CDR1 LGHDT and CDR2 YNNKEL (reference sequence). Trimming took 4 bases from V and 4 from J, leaving 13 bases between them. The CDR3 extends over 14 amino acids. The CDR3 bases are TGTGCCAGCAGCCCCGAGGGACTTCCAGAGACCCAGTACTTC. Protein product: CASSPEGLPETQYF.

The chain links TRBV7-2 to TRBJ1-6; 10 bases are shared with TRBD1. The germline V gene encodes CDR1 SGHTA and CDR2 FQGNSA. V lost 1 base, J lost 9 bases, and 0 bases stayed unmatched. The CDR3 is made up of 14 amino acids. CDR3 sequence: CASSLGDRGSPLHF. CDR3 bases: TGTGCCAGCAGCTTAGGGGACAGGGGTTCACCCCTCCACTTT.

This chain joins TRBV29-1 and TRBJ2-7, with TRBD1 as a possible D gene (5 bases). This CDR3 has 13 residues. V shed 5 bases and J shed 5 bases, with 16 bases lying between them. CDR1 SQVTM and CDR2 ANQGSEA come from the germline V gene. The CDR3 here is CSVKGRVVHEQYF. In nucleotides, the CDR3 is TGCAGCGTTAAGGGCAGGGTCGTCCACGAGCAGTACTTC.

In DNA, the CDR3 is TGTGCCACCAGCAGAGATTTGTTGGAGACAGATTATGGCTACACCTTC. It is translated as CATSRDLLETDYGYTF. V usage is TRBV15 and J usage is TRBJ1-2; D might be TRBD1 (5 bases). V gave up 0 bases and J gave up 5 bases, with 16 bases separating them. Per germline, CDR1 LNHNV and CDR2 YYDKDF (reference sequence). The CDR3 spans 16 residues.

This rearrangement joins TRBV6-1 to TRBJ1-6; D is ambiguous. The V end was cut by 2 bases, the J end by 8 bases, with 13 bases between. Germline-derived CDR1 and CDR2 are MNHNS and SASEGT. CDR3 length: 15 amino acids. In DNA, the CDR3 is TGTGCCAGCAGTGAACGAGACCTGCGACATTCACCCCTCCACTTT. It specifies CASSERDLRHSPLHF.

A single count supports this clone. The V call is TRBV30, the J call TRBJ1-4; weak D call: TRBD1 (6 bases). The CDR3 loop spans 16 amino acids. Germline-derived CDR1 and CDR2 are GTSNPN and SVGIG (reference sequence). Deletions cut 1 base from V and 7 bases from J, with 19 bases between. The CDR3 region is CAWSALTGGLAEKLFF. DNA for the CDR3: TGTGCCTGGAGTGCCCTGACCGGGGGGCTTGCTGAAAAACTGTTTTTT.

CDR3 DNA sequence: TGTGCCAGCTCACCGGAACAGGGGTCAAGCGAAAAACTGTTTTTT. Translation gives CASSPEQGSSEKLFF. V and J are TRBV18 and TRBJ1-4; 7 positions match TRBD1. The CDR3 runs 15 residues. Germline V gene lookup returns CDR1 KGHSH and CDR2 LQKENI. V was clipped by 3 bases and J by 8 bases; unmatched bases: 9.

CDR3 nucleotide sequence: TGTGCCAGCAGCCAAGGAGGCAACCTGGGCAAAAACATTCAGTACTTC. Its protein product is CASSQGGNLGKNIQYF. The chain employs TRBV3-1 (or the pseudogene TRBV3-2) and TRBJ2-4; D remains ambiguous. This CDR3 is 16 amino acids long. CDR1 and CDR2 (germline): LGHDT, YNNKEL (reference sequence). Trimming cost V 1 base and J 3 bases, with 13 bases left between them.

The DNA for the CDR3 is TGTGCCAGCAGCAAAGGGCTAGCGGGAGGAAGGGACACAGATACGCAGTATTTT. It translates to CASSKGLAGGRDTDTQYF. This chain links TRBV21-1 with TRBJ2-3; the table names TRBD2, a call not compared with the DNA. TRBV21-1 is a pseudogene locus. The CDR3 has 18 amino acids.

The J gene is TRBJ2-5, the V gene TRBV5-1; D is unclear. Looked up from germline, CDR1 is SGHRS and CDR2 is YFSETQ. The ends were cut back, 3 bases at V and 2 bases at J, with 14 bases in the middle. This CDR3 is 15 amino acids long. CDR3 nucleotides: TGCGCCAGCAGCTCAAGACTTGGCCGACAAGAGACCCAGTACTTC. It translates to CASSSRLGRQETQYF.

The chain couples TRBV6-5 to TRBJ1-6; D ambiguous. V dropped 10 bases and J dropped 3 bases, with 13 bases sitting between them. CDR1 and CDR2 from the germline V gene are MNHEY and SVGAGI. This CDR3 region has 14 residues. The DNA of the CDR3 is TGTGCCACCTCCCTTGAGGGCTATAATTCACCCCTCCACTTT. Translation: CATSLEGYNSPLHF.

Here the CDR3 reads CAISRGLAGAGELFF. The DNA for the CDR3 is TGTGCCATCAGCCGCGGACTAGCGGGAGCCGGGGAGCTGTTTTTT. V gene TRBV10-3 combines with J gene TRBJ2-2, with 13 bases that match TRBD2. The CDR3 contains 15 residues. Germline CDR1 and CDR2: ENHRY and SYGVKD. With V trimmed by 6 bases and J by 6 bases, 4 bases remained unmatched.

The rearrangement joins TRBV24-1 to TRBJ2-3, with D tentatively TRBD1 or TRBD2 (5 bases each). V lost 2 bases and J lost 2, with 10 bases in between. This CDR3 comprises 15 residues. Per the germline V gene, CDR1 is KGHDR and CDR2 is SFDVKD. The CDR3 DNA sequence: TGTGCCACCAGTGATTCGGGACCCCCCACAGATACGCAGTATTTT. Translating gives CATSDSGPPTDTQYF.

The chain employs TRBV7-9 and TRBJ1-1, with 7 bases lining up with TRBD1. The CDR3 spans 13 residues. Per germline, CDR1 SEHNR and CDR2 FQNEAQ (reference sequence). J gave up 7 bases and V 5 bases, and 7 bases lay outside the gene matches. The CDR3 nucleotides are TGTGCCAGCAGCCTCGGGACAGCAGTTGAAGCTTTCTTT. It codes for CASSLGTAVEAFF.

V gene TRBV5-4 combines with J gene TRBJ2-3; TRBD2 matches at 9 bases. V was clipped by 4 bases and J by 2 bases; unmatched bases: 5. The germline CDR1 and CDR2 sequences are SGHNT and YYREEE (reference sequence). The CDR3 has 15 residues. CDR3 sequence (DNA): TGTGCCAGCAGCCCGGGACTAGCCTCCACAGATACGCAGTATTTT. This encodes CASSPGLASTDTQYF. The full variable domain, completed using reference TRBV5-4 and TRBJ2-3, is ETGVTQSPTHLIKTRGQQVTLRCSSQSGHNTVSWYQQALGQGPQFIFQYYREEENGRGNFPPRFSGLQFPNYSSELNVNALELDDSALYLCASSPGLASTDTQYFGPGTRLTVL.